This T cell receptor beta chain was profiled in a study of beta chain features in type 1 diabetes. There are a few counts of this clone. The antigen is unknown. The CDR3 has 16 amino acids. V was pared by 0 bases and J by 0 bases, with 2 bases of the junction left unmatched. Germline V gene data show CDR1 as SGHNT and CDR2 as YYREEE (reference sequence). General observations from the study: TCRB CDR3 length was moderately but significantly reduced in all four CD4+ subsets of Type 1 diabetes patients.

Sequencing targeted expressed TCRB transcripts, as all isolated RNA had been reverse transcribed. Method: immunoSEQ multiplex PCR; TCRdb's copy keeps in-frame clones and lacks some. The sample records over 120,000 clones, about 13% being singletons. The receptor's source is a man between 18 and 29 years old with type 1 diabetes. Sequencing was performed on central memory CD4+ T cells from blood. The rearrangement uses TRBV5-4 and TRBJ2-2; 7 bases line up with TRBD1. CDR3 sequence reads: CASSLGGTANTGELFF. The CDR3 region has the DNA TGTGCCAGCAGCTTGGGAGGGACAGCGAACACCGGGGAGCTGTTTTTT.